Described below is a single T cell receptor (beta chain) sequence and its context. This clonotype was counted many times. Its antigen is currently not known. The input lacks base qualities; no much larger clone sits a single base away. The data are from a study of T cells in Graves' hyperthyroidism and ophthalmopathy (dated 2019 in TCRdb). With regard to the full study: To identify TCR V-J signatures that set the groups apart, the researchers used a discovery cohort of more than 95 patients, made up of 40 to 45 with Graves' ophthalmopathy and around 58 with stable Graves' hyperthyroidism. Prospective prediction of ophthalmopathy was tested in an independent validation cohort of fewer than 20 hyperthyroidism patients and 15 to 17 patients who later progressed to ophthalmopathy. For training and testing, the 100 or so patients in the discovery cohort were randomly divided in a 7:3 ratio. In about six Graves' hyperthyroidism patients, the study also compared T-cell repertoires from thyroid tissue with T-cell repertoires from blood. After sampling, hyperthyroidism patients received methimazole starting at 30 mg daily, and ophthalmopathy patients received high-dose intravenous methylprednisolone. TCR Vbeta CDR3 sequencing of approximately 140 peripheral blood samples (over 40 ophthalmopathy, roughly 74 hyperthyroidism and approximately 17 progressor patients) is reported in the paper.

The TCR beta CDR3 regions were amplified from the RNA transcripts. The TCR CDR3 was subjected to a first round of RT-PCR using the HTBI primer set and the Qiagen OneStep RT-PCR kit. The libraries were constructed in a second round of multiplex PCR and then size-selected and purified. Paired-end sequencing of the libraries was performed with 100 bp reads on an Illumina HiSeq2000. As for how the authors treated the data: SOAPnuke was used to process the raw data, throwing out any read that contained adapters or uncalled bases, had a mean Phred below 15, or lacked an exact constant-primer or identifier match. High-quality paired reads were merged with COPE v1.2.5, and unique nucleotide sequences were defined as clonotypes. MiTCR v1.1 was used to align the clonotypes against IMGT TRBV, TRBD and TRBJ reference segments. Analysis was restricted to V-J combinations with a frequency above 0.0001, which covered 99% to 99.2% of repertoires. The TCS score was defined as F50 (clonal expansion) divided by E x V (chaos), with BLOSUM62-based TCRdist calculated between CDR3 peptides within each V-J. Welch's t-statistics and random forest reduced approximately 520 V-J features to around 14, which were used in a naive Bayes classifier (R e1071). The Morisita-Horn index was used to measure how similar the thyroid and blood repertoires were. TCRdb reprocessed the public reads (quality trimming at Q25 with fastp, clone calling with MiXCR) and kept in-frame beta chains. Rows are unified per CDR3 protein, each entry keeping the most common DNA and genes. V and J calls and clone size were set by TCRdb, not the authors. This sample gives about 98,000 distinct CDR3 sequences in total; 35% to 50% of them show up just once. 10% of the sample belongs to the ten largest clones.

Overall study results and their limits: A 13 V-J signature model separated ophthalmopathy from stable hyperthyroidism, with over 85% sensitivity and 81.08% specificity in cross-validation and 80%/75% in testing. Blood samples also contained most of the expanded thyroid clonotypes (frequency above 0.001), which suggests that blood repertoires may reflect thyroid immune responses. In validation, the model predicted progression to ophthalmopathy with over 65% sensitivity and about 73% specificity, a median of about 6 months before onset. No statistical method was used to set the sample size in advance, and investigators knew the group allocation.

Deletion took 6 bases off V and 6 bases off J, with a span of 19 bases between the germline ends. The CDR3 holds 14 amino acids from the cysteine to the phenylalanine. Only the CDR3 portion is preserved as DNA: 42 bases, with reading frame beginning at the first base. The germline V gene (reference sequence) gives CDR1 as DFQATT and CDR2 as SNEGSKA. Stable Graves' hyperthyroidism was defined as the absence of progression to ophthalmopathy over 18 months of follow-up. Hyperthyroidism patients were newly diagnosed, had a disease duration of under 2 months, and were aged 18 to 65 years. Patients with uncontrolled infections, other autoimmune diseases, pregnancy or lactation were excluded. Diagnoses relied on clinical symptoms, serum thyroxine and TRAb, thyroid ultrasound and orbital computed tomography. Total RNA was extracted using Trizol reagent, and RNA quality was assessed on an Agilent 2100 Bioanalyzer.

This chain is built from TRBV20-1 and TRBJ2-3; the D gene assignment is ambiguous. Sequencing was performed on peripheral blood or thyroid tissue (not recorded which). This TCR came from a young woman with Graves' hyperthyroidism. DNA sequence: TGCAGTGCCCTCAAAGGGCTAGTTGAGGATACGCAGTATTTT. This yields the protein CSALKGLVEDTQYF.